This T cell receptor beta chain was obtained from a study of T cells expressing NK-cell markers. The wider study: The TCR beta repertoires were obtained from sorted CD3+CD56+NKG2C+, CD3+CD56+NKG2C- and CD3+CD56-NKG2C+ T cells.

A remark on this clonotype: The target antigen is unknown.

Production of TCR beta cDNA relied on 5'RACE template switching with UMIs. One entry per CDR3 protein, without DNA, is what TCRdb gives after re-calling the 5' RACE reads. This sample's table reports roughly 450,000 distinct CDR3 sequences. Overall study results and limits: These clonotypes also led the CD3+CD56-NKG2C+ fraction in a handful of donors. Uncertainty persisted over the HCMV specificity of expanded NKG2C+ T cell clones.

Material for sequencing was blood T cells: a sorted CD56 or NKG2C T cell subset, CD4+ or CD8+ T cells, or bulk PBMC T cells (not recorded which). This receptor was identified in a woman aged 45-60 years in good health.

The CDR3 sequence: CASSPSRWGPNTGELFF. The V gene is TRBV7-8, the J gene TRBJ2-2; the TCRdb D gene call, TRBD1, has no DNA to confirm it. Germline V CDR1 and CDR2: SGHVS, FQNEAQ. The CDR3 is 17 residues long.